Below are 32 T cell receptor beta chains sequenced from a single sample in a study of T cells in tuberculosis. Sequenced by immunoSEQ multiplex PCR; TCRdb stores in-frame clones only, minus some. The table includes some 26,000 clones, approximately 94% detected once. What was sequenced was PBMCs. The receptor source for this set is a donor aged 10-35 years with latent tuberculosis or without tuberculosis infection. Some clones in this sample may be carry-over from other donors' samples.

This sequence joins TRBV6-1 and TRBJ2-7; D not resolved. CDR1 is MNHNS and CDR2 is SASEGT in the germline V gene. The length of the CDR3 is 14 residues. Trimming took off 5 bases at V and 2 bases at J, with 13 bases between the two ends. The CDR3 region has the DNA TGTGCCAGCAGTCCCGTCTTGGCCACCTACGAGCAGTACTTC. This codes for CASSPVLATYEQYF.

This chain connects TRBV7-9 to TRBJ1-1; unclear D gene. Germline V CDR1 and CDR2: SEHNR, FQNEAQ (reference sequence). The CDR3 is 14 amino acids. The V gene lost 2 bases and the J gene lost 4 bases, with 11 bases spanning the gap. The CDR3 nucleotides are TGTGCCAGCAGCTTAAAACTTGAGGCCACTGAAGCTTTCTTT. Amino acid sequence: CASSLKLEATEAFF.

This sequence joins TRBV9 and TRBJ2-7, with 11 bases that match TRBD2. The CDR3 is made up of 16 amino acids. The germline gives CDR1 SGDLS, CDR2 YYNGEE. V lost 3 bases and J lost 5; bases outside the gene matches: 10. The CDR3 coding sequence is TGTGCCAGCAGCGAAATGATAGCGGGAGGGCGTAACGAGCAGTACTTC. It yields the protein CASSEMIAGGRNEQYF.

This clone appeared a few times. This chain links TRBV10-3 with TRBJ2-7; a possible D gene is TRBD1 (6 bases). Germline V gene sequence: CDR1 ENHRY, CDR2 SYGVKD. This CDR3 comprises 13 residues. Trimming took 7 bases from V and 0 from J, leaving 10 bases between them. The CDR3 sequence is CAINQGSSYEQYF. The CDR3 nucleotides read TGTGCCATCAACCAGGGGAGCTCCTACGAGCAGTACTTC.

The rearrangement uses TRBV2 and TRBJ1-3; 9 nucleotides align to TRBD1. Germline CDR1 is SNHLY and CDR2 is FYNNEI. The CDR3 extends over 17 amino acids. The trim removed 4 bases at V and 0 bases at J, leaving 7 bases unmatched. The CDR3 coding sequence is TGTGCCAGCAGTGGACAGGGGGAAAGGCGCTCTGGAAACACCATATATTTT. It encodes CASSGQGERRSGNTIYF.

V gene TRBV11-2 combines with J gene TRBJ1-1; unclear D gene. This CDR3 is built from 13 residues. Germline assignment: CDR1 SGHAT and CDR2 FQNNGV. V was clipped by 1 base and J by 1 base, with 4 bases between them. The CDR3 nucleotides are TGTGCCAGCAGCTTAGCGAGGAACACTGAAGCTTTCTTT. It specifies CASSLARNTEAFF. The full variable domain, with the rest looked up from reference TRBV11-2 and TRBJ1-1, is EAGVAQSPRYKIIEKRQSVAFWCNPISGHATLYWYQQILGQGPKLLIQFQNNGVVDDSQLPKDRFSAERLKGVDSTLKIQPAKLEDSAVYLCASSLARNTEAFFGQGTRLTVV.

As DNA, the CDR3 is TGTGCTAGTGGTTCGGGACAGGGCGCTTCAGGTGAGCAGTTCTTC. Encoded protein: CASGSGQGASGEQFF. The chain has TRBV12-5 and TRBJ2-1; 9 bases match TRBD1. This CDR3 spans 15 amino acids. Germline lookup yields CDR1 LGHNT and CDR2 FRNRAP. With V trimmed by 4 bases and J by 9 bases, 10 bases remained unmatched.

This chain joins TRBV5-1 and TRBJ1-2; D is perhaps TRBD1 (6 bases). CDR3 size: 13 residues. Germline assignment: CDR1 SGHRS and CDR2 YFSETQ. V dropped 4 bases and J dropped 6 bases, with 13 bases sitting between them. For the CDR3, the DNA is TGCGCCAGCAGCCCGGACAGTTTGGATGGCTACACCTTC. Residues: CASSPDSLDGYTF.

The chain employs TRBV7-9 and TRBJ2-1; D is undetermined. The V gene lost 1 base and the J gene lost 7 bases, with 5 bases spanning the gap. Germline V CDR1 and CDR2: SEHNR, FQNEAQ (reference sequence). The CDR3 is 12 residues long. The CDR3 loop reads CASSLGLNEQFF. The CDR3, as DNA: TGTGCCAGCAGCTTAGGGCTGAATGAGCAGTTCTTC.

V and J are TRBV9 and TRBJ1-1; D may be TRBD1 (5 bases). This CDR3 has 15 amino acids. Germline values: CDR1 SGDLS, CDR2 YYNGEE. Trimming pared 0 bases from V and 1 base from J, leaving 10 bases between. The CDR3 DNA follows: TGTGCCAGCAGCGTAGTGGGGGGGTGGAACACTGAAGCTTTCTTT. Translating it yields CASSVVGGWNTEAFF.

The chain employs TRBV27 and TRBJ2-2; 7 bases map to TRBD1. V dropped 5 bases and J dropped 4; count of bases not matched to a gene: 7. The CDR3 consists of 15 residues. The germline V gene has CDR1 MNHEY and CDR2 SMNVEV (reference sequence). CDR3 residues: CASSARTGTTGELFF. The CDR3 DNA follows: TGTGCCAGCAGTGCCAGGACAGGAACCACCGGGGAGCTGTTTTTT.

As regards this clone: The sample has other DNA sequences that encode this CDR3 too. The chain recombines TRBV7-9 with TRBJ1-4, with TRBD1 as a possible D gene (5 bases). Deletions cut 3 bases from V and 2 bases from J, with 7 bases between. This CDR3 region has 14 residues. CDR1 and CDR2 from the germline V gene are SEHNR and FQNEAQ (reference sequence). The CDR3 loop reads CASSFGGTNEKLFF. The CDR3 DNA reads TGTGCCAGCAGCTTTGGGGGGACTAATGAAAAACTGTTTTTT.

This chain connects TRBV29-1 to TRBJ2-3; 9 bases fit TRBD2. The length of the CDR3 is 15 residues. J was trimmed by 1 base and V by 6 bases; bases with no gene match: 8. The germline V gene has CDR1 SQVTM and CDR2 ANQGSEA. The CDR3 bases are TGCAGCGTAACTAGGACTAGCGACCGCACAGATACGCAGTATTTT. Translated: CSVTRTSDRTDTQYF.

The chain is built from TRBV11-2 and TRBJ1-1; the match to TRBD1 covers 7 bases. Germline trimming cut 3 bases from V and 3 bases from J; bases unmatched to any gene: 4. CDR3 length: 14 residues. Germline assignment: CDR1 SGHAT and CDR2 FQNNGV. The CDR3 here is CASSFDTGDTEAFF. For the CDR3, the DNA is TGTGCCAGCAGCTTCGACACAGGGGACACTGAAGCTTTCTTT.

This chain uses TRBV5-1 with TRBJ2-7, with 7 positions matching TRBD2. The germline V gene has CDR1 SGHRS and CDR2 YFSETQ. This CDR3 has 15 amino acids. Losses at the gene ends were 4 bases for V and 7 bases for J; bases not matched to a gene: 14. The CDR3: CASSPHGGSQLEQYF. Here the CDR3 DNA reads TGCGCCAGCAGCCCCCACGGCGGGAGTCAACTAGAGCAGTACTTC.

This clone appeared once. The rearrangement links TRBV7-9 to TRBJ1-4; a weak D match, TRBD1 (5 bases). Germline V lookup: CDR1 SEHNR, CDR2 FQNEAQ (reference sequence). Trimming removed 2 bases at V and 5 bases at J, with 12 bases between. The CDR3 runs to 15 residues. The CDR3 sequence is CASSLIQGINEKLFF. The CDR3 DNA reads TGTGCCAGCAGCTTAATCCAGGGAATAAATGAAAAACTGTTTTTT.

This chain connects TRBV9 to TRBJ1-2; the match to TRBD1 covers 7 bases. V shed 3 bases, J shed 5 bases, and the junction held 10 bases outside the gene matches. The V gene's germline CDR1 is SGDLS and CDR2 YYNGEE. This CDR3 is 15 amino acids long. CDR3 in amino acids: CASSETGSRIYGYTF. CDR3 in DNA: TGTGCCAGCAGCGAGACAGGGTCAAGGATTTATGGCTACACCTTC.

Notes on this clone: Its ends do not fully match the called genes, so a read error is possible. J is TRBJ2-3 and V is TRBV7-7; D assignment may be TRBD1 or TRBD2 (7 bases each). The germline V gene has CDR1 SSHAT and CDR2 FNYEAQ (reference sequence). The CDR3 totals 15 residues. CDR3 amino acids: CASSLGRGPTDTQYF. In nucleotides, the CDR3 is TGTGCTAGCAGCTTAGGGAGGGGGCCAACAGATACGCAGTATTTT.

J is TRBJ1-1 and V is TRBV10-3; TRBD1 agrees at 8 bases. The germline CDR1 and CDR2 sequences are ENHRY and SYGVKD. The V and J ends lost 6 bases and 5 bases, in that order; junction bases with no gene match: 8. CDR3 length equals 14 residues. CDR3 nucleotide sequence: TGTGCCATCAGAATTGACAGGGGTCGGACTGAAGCTTTCTTT. As protein: CAIRIDRGRTEAFF.

J is TRBJ2-4 and V is TRBV6-5, with TRBD1 identical over 7 bases. The CDR3 loop spans 12 amino acids. Per germline, CDR1 MNHEY and CDR2 SVGAGI. The V and J ends lost 4 bases and 11 bases, in that order; junction bases with no gene match: 5. For the CDR3, the DNA is TGTGCCAGCAGTTCTAACAGGGGTTTTCAGTACTTC. Amino acids: CASSSNRGFQYF.

The chain combines TRBV19 with TRBJ1-1; D is perhaps TRBD1 (6 bases). Germline values: CDR1 LNHDA, CDR2 SQIVND (reference sequence). Trimming removed 1 base from V and 0 bases from J, with 6 bases in between. CDR3 length equals 14 residues. The CDR3 sequence is CASSIGGLNTEAFF. CDR3 bases: TGTGCCAGTAGTATAGGGGGGCTGAACACTGAAGCTTTCTTT. Full variable domain (rest looked up from reference TRBV19 and TRBJ1-1): DGGITQSPKYLFRKEGQNVTLSCEQNLNHDAMYWYRQDPGQGLRLIYYSQIVNDFQKGDIAEGYSVSREKKESFPLTVTSAQKNPTAFYLCASSIGGLNTEAFFGQGTRLTVV.

This chain links TRBV7-2 with TRBJ2-7; 8 bases line up with TRBD1. Losses at the gene ends were 4 bases for V and 1 base for J; bases not matched to a gene: 0. The CDR3 is 13 amino acids. Per germline, CDR1 SGHTA and CDR2 FQGNSA. The chain's CDR3 is CASSWTGSYEQYF. CDR3 bases: TGTGCCAGCAGCTGGACAGGGTCCTACGAGCAGTACTTC.

V and J are TRBV9 and TRBJ2-3; the D gene is possibly TRBD2 (6 bases). This CDR3 has 20 residues. Trimming shortened V by 0 bases and J by 3 bases, and 26 bases separated the two germline ends. CDR1 SGDLS and CDR2 YYNGEE come from the germline V gene. In nucleotides, the CDR3 is TGTGCCAGCAGCGTAGATTTTGGAGGGGCTAGCGTTGGGTTTACAGATACGCAGTATTTT. As protein: CASSVDFGGASVGFTDTQYF.

This clone was observed once. The chain couples TRBV11-2 to TRBJ2-1; D is ambiguous. Germline-derived CDR1 and CDR2 are SGHAT and FQNNGV. V lost 3 bases, J lost 12 bases, and 18 bases lay in between. This CDR3 has 14 residues. The CDR3 protein is CASSFSLESPRQFF. In DNA, the CDR3 is TGTGCCAGCAGCTTCTCGCTGGAGTCCCCTAGGCAGTTCTTC. The whole variable domain, filled in from reference TRBV11-2 and TRBJ2-1, reads EAGVAQSPRYKIIEKRQSVAFWCNPISGHATLYWYQQILGQGPKLLIQFQNNGVVDDSQLPKDRFSAERLKGVDSTLKIQPAKLEDSAVYLCASSFSLESPRQFFGPGTRLTVL.

This chain links TRBV10-1 with TRBJ2-3, with D possibly matching TRBD2 (6 bases). CDR1 WNHNN and CDR2 SYGVQD come from the germline V gene (reference sequence). The length of the CDR3 is 14 residues. V lost 6 bases and J lost 6, with 16 bases in between. Written as DNA, the CDR3 is TGCGCCAGCAGCTCAACTAGCCGGCGGGATACGCAGTATTTT. Protein sequence: CASSSTSRRDTQYF.

The V call is TRBV5-4, the J call TRBJ2-7; TRBD1 is a possible D gene (6 bases). Germline V gene lookup returns CDR1 SGHNT and CDR2 YYREEE (reference sequence). Trimming shortened V by 3 bases and J by 5 bases, and 12 bases separated the two germline ends. The CDR3 is 13 amino acids. CDR3 residues: CASSSTGTHEQYF. Here the CDR3 DNA reads TGTGCCAGCAGCTCCACAGGGACCCACGAGCAGTACTTC.

This chain connects TRBV27 to TRBJ2-3; possible D gene TRBD1, 7 bases. V gave up 10 bases and J gave up 2 bases, with 25 bases separating them. CDR3 length: 17 residues. The germline V gene encodes CDR1 MNHEY and CDR2 SMNVEV (reference sequence). The CDR3: CAIQANGGDRFTDTQYF. The CDR3 DNA reads TGTGCCATCCAAGCGAATGGAGGGGACAGATTCACAGATACGCAGTATTTT.

The genes are TRBV27 and TRBJ1-4; 7 bases map to TRBD1. Germline assignment: CDR1 MNHEY and CDR2 SMNVEV (reference sequence). The V segment lost 3 bases and the J segment 5 bases; nucleotides outside the gene matches: 3. The CDR3 runs to 14 residues. CDR3 nucleotides: TGTGCCAGCAGTTTCAGGGGGTGGAATGAAAAACTGTTTTTT. This gives the protein CASSFRGWNEKLFF.

V and J are TRBV5-1 and TRBJ2-5; the match to TRBD2 covers 10 bases. The CDR3 has 14 amino acids. Trimming removed 5 bases from V and 5 bases from J; junction bases left unmatched: 6. Germline V CDR1 and CDR2: SGHRS, YFSETQ. The CDR3 region has the DNA TGCGCCAGCAGAGGGCTAGCGGGGGTCGAGACCCAGTACTTC. This gives the protein CASRGLAGVETQYF.

V is TRBV6-5 and J is TRBJ1-3; D ambiguous. This CDR3 spans 14 amino acids. V shed 6 bases and J shed 2 bases, with 11 bases lying between them. CDR1 MNHEY and CDR2 SVGAGI come from the germline V gene. CDR3 DNA sequence: TGTGCCAGCAGGGTCCCGGGTGCTGGAAACACCATATATTTT. Protein: CASRVPGAGNTIYF.

The chain employs TRBV10-1 and TRBJ2-3; 16 positions agree with TRBD2. Germline-derived CDR1 and CDR2 are WNHNN and SYGVQD (reference sequence). The junction had 14 bases not matched to a gene; V was cut back by 5 bases and J by 6 bases. This CDR3 contains 19 residues. The CDR3 loop reads CASSRIPGLAGGPRDTQYF. In nucleotides, the CDR3 is TGCGCCAGCAGTAGAATTCCGGGACTAGCGGGGGGGCCCCGCGATACGCAGTATTTT.

The rearrangement joins TRBV4-1 to TRBJ1-2; 10 nucleotides align to TRBD1. Germline CDR1 is MGHRA and CDR2 is YSYEKL. The trim removed 4 bases at V and 2 bases at J, leaving 1 base unmatched. CDR3 length: 14 residues. The CDR3 is CASSPGQGNYGYTF. In nucleotides, the CDR3 is TGCGCCAGCAGCCCGGGACAGGGGAACTATGGCTACACCTTC.